This T cell receptor (beta chain) derives from a study of CD8 T cells in Susac syndrome. Study as a whole: Patients with Susac syndrome were therapy-naive, on corticosteroids, or on intravenous immunoglobulin alone at the time that blood was drawn. General study findings and limits: Clonal expansion was absent from the CD4+ T cell repertoires in Susac syndrome.

TCR beta sequencing covered blood CD8+ and CD4+ T cells. When the RNA was reverse transcribed, random hexamers were used with an input of about 0.45 to 1 ug. TCR beta CDR3 was amplified by immunoSEQ covering 54 Vbeta and 13 Jbeta. One entry per CDR3 protein, called by TCRdb with MiXCR from the immunoSEQ multiplex PCR reads. Of around 170,000 distinct CDR3 sequences in the sample, 90% to 96% were seen once. This CDR3 is built from 14 residues. Losses at the gene ends were 5 bases for V and 3 bases for J; bases not matched to a gene: 7. The V gene's germline CDR1 is DFQATT and CDR2 SNEGSKA (reference sequence). For this clonotype: Its matching antigen is unknown.

The TCR sequence derives from a human donor with Susac syndrome. Sequenced material: CD4+ T cells from PBMCs. V usage is TRBV20-1 and J usage is TRBJ1-5; 7 nucleotides align to TRBD1. The CDR3 DNA follows: TGCAGTGCTGCCCGGGACAGTTACAATCAGCCCCAGCATTTT. Translation gives CSAARDSYNQPQHF.